The present T cell receptor (beta chain) was sequenced within a study of regulatory T cells in long-lasting Graves disease. This clonotype was picked up many times. The sample's time point: persistent/refractory GD, antithyroid drugs over 5 years with positive TRAb. Following extraction of RNA from PBMCs, that RNA was used to make the TCR library. In building TCR beta libraries, iRepertoire HTBI primers were used together with Arm-PCR of CDR3 regions. Under the authors' procedure: Some 57 TRBV and roughly 15 TRBJ segments were identified across samples. Each CDR3 protein is one row after TCRdb ran MiXCR on the multiplex PCR reads. None of the V and J calls come from the authors' own analysis; TCRdb made them. The sample lists over 300,000 distinct CDR3 sequences, about 20% occurring once. The CDR3 totals 14 residues. V gave up 3 bases and J gave up 2 bases; unmatched junction bases: 3. Germline V lookup: CDR1 SGHTA, CDR2 FQGTGA.

The V gene is TRBV7-3, the J gene TRBJ2-5, with TRBD2 identical over 7 bases. The sample consisted of peripheral blood mononuclear cells (PBMCs), taken when the disease was refractory, from a patient treated with antithyroid drugs. The TCR sequence derives from a female donor with Graves disease. In DNA form, the CDR3 reads TGTGCCAGCAGCTTGACTAGCTGGCAAGAGACCCAGTACTTC. Translating gives CASSLTSWQETQYF. The full variable domain, completed using reference TRBV7-3 and TRBJ2-5, is GAGVSQTPSNKVTEKGKYVELRCDPISGHTALYWYRQSLGQGPEFLIYFQGTGAADDSGLPNDRFFAVRPEGSVSTLKIQRTERGDSAVYLCASSLTSWQETQYFGPGTRLLVL.